These 19 T cell receptor beta chains originate from one sample sequenced in a study of cytomegalovirus exposure and HLA in healthy donors. Amplification used 60 Vbeta primers and 13 Jbeta primers. The repertoire was sequenced with immunoSEQ multiplex PCR; TCRdb's copy has only in-frame clones and lacks some. The sample holds tens of thousands of clones, 76% seen once. The specimen was PBMCs. The receptors were sampled from a male donor in good health and CMV-seronegative.

The rearrangement links TRBV10-2 to TRBJ1-1, with D possibly being TRBD1 (5 bases). The CDR3 is 14 residues long. V lost 2 bases and J lost 0, with 7 bases in between. Per the germline V gene, CDR1 is WSHSY and CDR2 is SAAADI. The CDR3: CASSERGMNTEAFF. The CDR3 nucleotides are TGCGCCAGCAGTGAGAGGGGTATGAACACTGAAGCTTTCTTT.

The rearrangement links TRBV4-3 to TRBJ2-1; 7 bases are a match to TRBD2. This CDR3 spans 15 amino acids. V shed 3 bases and J 6 bases; nucleotides not matched to a gene: 8. In germline, CDR1 is LGHNA, CDR2 YSLEER. CDR3 sequence reads: CASSQGGSPGNEQFF. The CDR3, as DNA: TGCGCCAGCAGCCAGGGCGGGAGCCCAGGCAATGAGCAGTTCTTC.

The rearrangement links TRBV29-1 to TRBJ1-1; TRBD1 matches 8 bases. The length of the CDR3 is 13 residues. The germline CDR1 and CDR2 sequences are SQVTM and ANQGSEA. Trimming took 8 bases from V and 3 from J; bases not matched to a gene: 8. Written as DNA, the CDR3 is TGCAGCTCCAGGACAGGGTCGGACACTGAAGCTTTCTTT. As protein: CSSRTGSDTEAFF.

CDR3 loop: CASGGTDQETQYF. CDR3 nucleotide sequence: TGTGCCAGCGGGGGGACCGACCAAGAGACCCAGTACTTC. V usage is TRBV6-1 and J usage is TRBJ2-5, with a tentative D call TRBD2 (6 bases). The CDR3 spans 13 residues. CDR1 and CDR2 (germline): MNHNS, SASEGT. Trimming pared 8 bases from V and 0 bases from J, leaving 10 bases between.

The CDR3 region is CASSLISGTEAFF. The CDR3 DNA reads TGTGCCAGCAGTTTGATTTCAGGGACTGAAGCTTTCTTT. This chain uses TRBV28 with TRBJ1-1, with D possibly matching TRBD1 (5 bases). Germline V gene sequence: CDR1 MDHEN, CDR2 SYDVKM. V was pared by 3 bases and J by 5 bases, with 10 bases between. The CDR3 consists of 13 residues.

The chain uses TRBV10-1 and TRBJ1-1, with D perhaps TRBD1 (5 bases). The CDR3 has 16 amino acids. Germline V gene lookup returns CDR1 WNHNN and CDR2 SYGVQD (reference sequence). V shed 6 bases and J shed 4 bases, with 21 bases lying between them. The DNA for the CDR3 is TGCGCCAGCAGCTCTTCGAGCCGGGGGGGGTCCACTGAAGCTTTCTTT. The encoded protein is CASSSSSRGGSTEAFF.

This CDR3 is CASSWGQRVSYEQYF. CDR3 coding DNA: TGTGCCAGCAGTTGGGGACAGCGCGTATCCTACGAGCAGTACTTC. The J gene is TRBJ2-7, the V gene TRBV27; 7 nucleotides align to TRBD1. V shed 4 bases, J shed 1 base, and the junction held 7 bases outside the gene matches. The CDR3 is 15 residues long. In germline, CDR1 is MNHEY, CDR2 SMNVEV (reference sequence).

This clone was counted only a few times. The genes are TRBV2 and TRBJ1-2; D is unresolved. V dropped 1 base and J dropped 5 bases, with 14 bases sitting between them. The CDR3 is 15 amino acids. The germline V gene encodes CDR1 SNHLY and CDR2 FYNNEI. CDR3 residues: CASSEEVGSLYGYTF. DNA of the CDR3: TGTGCCAGCAGTGAAGAGGTGGGCTCCCTGTATGGCTACACCTTC.

The J gene is TRBJ1-6, the V gene TRBV19; D gene unclear. CDR1 is LNHDA, CDR2 SQIVND, per germline (reference sequence). The CDR3 sequence is 13 residues long. V shed 8 bases and J shed 6 bases, with 11 bases lying between them. The CDR3 spells CASYGSFNSPLHF. The CDR3 DNA sequence: TGTGCCAGTTACGGGTCTTTTAATTCACCCCTCCACTTT.

The chain links TRBV12-5 to TRBJ1-3; possible D gene TRBD1, 6 bases. The CDR3 is made up of 14 amino acids. V was cut by 3 bases and J by 2 bases, with 8 bases left in between. Germline CDR1 is LGHNT and CDR2 is FRNRAP. CDR3 residues: CASGFGDTGNTIYF. In nucleotides, the CDR3 is TGTGCTAGTGGTTTCGGGGACACTGGAAACACCATATATTTT.

The V and J genes are TRBV7-6 and TRBJ2-3, with 9 bases fitting TRBD1. Trimming at V came to 4 bases and at J to 5 bases, leaving 4 bases not matched to a gene. CDR1 and CDR2 (germline): SGHVS, FNYEAQ. There are 14 residues in the CDR3. As DNA, the CDR3 is TGTGCCAGCAGCTCACAGGGGGCTGGAGATACGCAGTATTTT. Its translation is CASSSQGAGDTQYF.

The chain uses TRBV6-5 and TRBJ1-2; TRBD1 aligns across 10 bases. The ends lost 6 bases at V and 4 bases at J; junction bases unmatched: 8. In germline, CDR1 is MNHEY, CDR2 SVGAGI. The CDR3 is 15 residues long. In nucleotides, the CDR3 is TGTGCCAGCAGGGCCGGGACAGGGGCTATCTATGGCTACACCTTC. Translation gives CASRAGTGAIYGYTF.

The J gene is TRBJ2-3, the V gene TRBV9, with 10 bases lining up with TRBD2. There are 17 residues in the CDR3. The V gene end was trimmed by 4 bases and the J gene end by 2 bases; junction bases not matched to a gene: 10. Looked up from germline, CDR1 is SGDLS and CDR2 is YYNGEE. This chain's CDR3 is CASSPYISGGITDTQYF. For the CDR3, the DNA is TGTGCCAGCAGCCCATACATTAGCGGGGGGATCACAGATACGCAGTATTTT.

This sequence joins TRBV12-1 and TRBJ2-4; the table gives TRBD1 as D, unverified against the DNA. TRBV12-1 is a recognized pseudogene. The length of the CDR3 is 16 residues. The CDR3 region is CASSSIPQGRAVIQYF. The CDR3 DNA reads as TGTGCCAGCAGCTCCATCCCGCAGGGGCGAGCCGTCATTCAGTACTTC.

Notes on this clone: The CDR3 end shows no conserved phenylalanine or tryptophan, and so a read error is likely. The chain has TRBV5-6 and TRBJ2-7; 8 bases are a match to TRBD1. The germline gives CDR1 SGHDT, CDR2 YYEEEE. The CDR3 loop spans 13 amino acids. J gave up 3 bases and V 1 base, and 0 bases lay outside the gene matches. This CDR3 reads CASSLTGGYEQYL. In nucleotides, the CDR3 is TGTGCCAGCAGCTTGACAGGGGGCTACGAGCAGTACTTA.

The chain joins TRBV10-1 to TRBJ2-1, with unresolved D. The length of the CDR3 is 14 residues. The V gene lost 6 bases and the J gene lost 5 bases, with 14 bases spanning the gap. Germline V gene sequence: CDR1 WNHNN, CDR2 SYGVQD (reference sequence). The CDR3 DNA reads TGCGCCAGCAGCACGACCGGCCAGGACAATGAGCAGTTCTTC. Translated: CASSTTGQDNEQFF.

This clone was counted a single time. J is TRBJ1-1 and V is TRBV27; D is unresolved. The V gene's germline CDR1 is MNHEY and CDR2 SMNVEV (reference sequence). There are 14 residues in the CDR3. The ends were cut back, 8 bases at V and 1 base at J, with 14 bases in the middle. DNA for the CDR3: TGTGCCAGCGGGCCCTATCCGTCGAACACTGAAGCTTTCTTT. Its protein is CASGPYPSNTEAFF.

This chain connects TRBV18 to TRBJ1-1; D gene uncertain. V lost 2 bases to trimming and J lost 0 bases, with 7 bases between them. CDR3 size: 14 residues. The germline gives CDR1 KGHSH, CDR2 LQKENI. DNA for the CDR3: TGTGCCAGCTCACCAGCGGTCATGAACACTGAAGCTTTCTTT. Protein product: CASSPAVMNTEAFF.

The chain couples TRBV7-7 to TRBJ1-2, with D possibly matching TRBD1 (5 bases). Trimming took 5 bases from V and 6 from J, leaving 16 bases between them. The CDR3 spans 14 residues. The germline V gene has CDR1 SSHAT and CDR2 FNYEAQ (reference sequence). The CDR3 DNA is TGTGCCAGCAGCCCAGGGTTCGCGAGGAATGGCTACACCTTC. Translating it yields CASSPGFARNGYTF. The full variable domain, with the rest looked up from reference TRBV7-7 and TRBJ1-2, is GAGVSQSPRYKVTKRGQDVTLRCDPISSHATLYWYQQALGQGPEFLTYFNYEAQPDKSGLPSDRFSAERPEGSISTLTIQRTEQRDSAMYRCASSPGFARNGYTFGSGTRLTVV.